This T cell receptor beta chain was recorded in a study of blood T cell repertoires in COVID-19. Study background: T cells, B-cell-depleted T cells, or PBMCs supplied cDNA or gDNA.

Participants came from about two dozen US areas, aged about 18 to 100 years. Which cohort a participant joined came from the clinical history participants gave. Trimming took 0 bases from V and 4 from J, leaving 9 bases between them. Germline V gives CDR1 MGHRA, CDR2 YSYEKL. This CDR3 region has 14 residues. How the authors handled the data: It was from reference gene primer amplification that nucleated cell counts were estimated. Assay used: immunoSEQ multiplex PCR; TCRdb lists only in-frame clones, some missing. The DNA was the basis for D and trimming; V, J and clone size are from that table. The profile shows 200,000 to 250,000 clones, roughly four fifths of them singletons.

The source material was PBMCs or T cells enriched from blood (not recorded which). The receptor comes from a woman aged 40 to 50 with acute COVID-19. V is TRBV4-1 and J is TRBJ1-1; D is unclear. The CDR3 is CASSQDRLGTEAFF. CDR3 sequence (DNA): TGCGCCAGCAGCCAAGATAGACTAGGCACTGAAGCTTTCTTT.